The 17 T cell receptor beta chains presented below share a single source sample, sequenced in a study of blood T cell repertoires in COVID-19. Only in-frame clones appear in the TCRdb table, and some are missing; sequencing was by immunoSEQ multiplex PCR. The sample shows under 400,000 clones, under 90% of them seen only once. Sequencing was done on a sample of peripheral blood. These TCRs come from a woman in her thirties with COVID-19, enrolled during active disease.

The V gene is TRBV30, the J gene TRBJ2-3; maybe TRBD1 (6 bases). Germline V gives CDR1 GTSNPN, CDR2 SVGIG (reference sequence). The CDR3 length is 15 residues. The ends were cut back, 3 bases at V and 1 base at J, with 14 bases in the middle. CDR3 in DNA: TGTGCCTGGAGCGACCCTCGACAGGGCACAGATACGCAGTATTTT. Protein sequence: CAWSDPRQGTDTQYF.

This clone showed up just a few times. V usage is TRBV2 and J usage is TRBJ2-7; TRBD1 aligns across 8 bases. This CDR3 comprises 15 residues. Germline assignment: CDR1 SNHLY and CDR2 FYNNEI. V trimming: 4 bases; J trimming: 6 bases; junction bases outside the gene matches: 11. The CDR3 DNA reads TGTGCCAGCAGTGTAAGTAGGACAGGGTACGTCGAGCAGTACTTC. Translation: CASSVSRTGYVEQYF.

The V call is TRBV18, the J call TRBJ2-1, with D possibly TRBD1 on 5 matching bases. Trimming took 4 bases from V and 7 from J, leaving 11 bases between them. Germline V gene data show CDR1 as KGHSH and CDR2 as LQKENI. The CDR3 runs 13 residues. The CDR3 sequence: CASSRRRENEQFF. CDR3 nucleotides: TGTGCCAGCTCACGGCGCAGGGAAAATGAGCAGTTCTTC.

J is TRBJ1-1 and V is TRBV12-3 or TRBV12-4; a weak D match, TRBD1 (6 bases). Trimming stripped 6 bases from V and 9 bases from J, with 14 bases between. This CDR3 has 12 amino acids. In DNA form, the CDR3 reads TGTGCCAGCAGCACCGACAGGCCCAAAGCTTTCTTT. This codes for CASSTDRPKAFF.

The gene calls are TRBV5-1 and TRBJ1-2, with TRBD1 identical over 10 bases. This CDR3 is 14 amino acids long. CDR1 and CDR2 from the germline V gene are SGHRS and YFSETQ. V trimming: 0 bases; J trimming: 8 bases; junction bases outside the gene matches: 4. The CDR3, as DNA: TGCGCCAGCAGCTTGGCCGGGACAGGGGAGGGCTACACCTTC. This gives the protein CASSLAGTGEGYTF.

The V and J genes are TRBV27 and TRBJ1-1; 7 bases agree with TRBD1. The J segment lost 2 bases and the V segment lost 3 bases, leaving 3 bases of the junction unmatched. Germline V gene lookup returns CDR1 MNHEY and CDR2 SMNVEV (reference sequence). The CDR3 has 14 residues. CDR3 sequence reads: CASSFGQANTEAFF. The CDR3 DNA sequence: TGTGCCAGCAGTTTCGGACAGGCCAACACTGAAGCTTTCTTT.

CDR3 in DNA: TGTGCCAGCAGGGGGAGCCATAATTCACCCCTCCACTTT. This translates into CASRGSHNSPLHF. The chain links TRBV27 to TRBJ1-6; no firm D call. V was pared by 6 bases and J by 5 bases, with 8 bases between. Germline CDR1 MNHEY, CDR2 SMNVEV (reference sequence). This CDR3 contains 13 residues.

This clone is a singleton in its sample. The chain combines TRBV18 with TRBJ1-1; D call uncertain. Trimming removed 3 bases at V and 1 base at J, with 9 bases between. The CDR3 is 14 residues long. Germline V gene data show CDR1 as KGHSH and CDR2 as LQKENI. For the CDR3, the DNA is TGTGCCAGCTCACCGGGTTCGGGGAACACTGAAGCTTTCTTT. Translation gives CASSPGSGNTEAFF.

Notes on this clone: The sample contains more than one DNA sequence encoding this CDR3. The CDR3 region is CASSERGTYGYTF. The CDR3 DNA follows: TGTGCCAGCAGTGAAAGGGGAACCTATGGCTACACCTTC. The chain links TRBV6-1 to TRBJ1-2, with D possibly matching TRBD1 (5 bases). Trimming removed 2 bases at V and 4 bases at J, with 8 bases between. CDR1 is MNHNS, CDR2 SASEGT, per germline. The CDR3 spans 13 residues.

The V gene is TRBV4-1, the J gene TRBJ2-7; weak D call: TRBD2 (5 bases). The CDR3 runs 16 residues. CDR1 is MGHRA and CDR2 is YSYEKL in the germline V gene. Trimming shortened V by 4 bases and J by 4 bases, and 20 bases separated the two germline ends. CDR3 loop: CASSPLAERPGYEQYF. CDR3 nucleotides: TGCGCCAGCAGCCCCCTCGCAGAAAGGCCGGGGTACGAGCAGTACTTC.

This clone has only one observation. The CDR3 nucleotides are TGTGCCAGCAGTTCCGGAGTAGCGGGACCCTACGAGCAGTACTTC. Residues: CASSSGVAGPYEQYF. The chain has TRBV28 and TRBJ2-7, with 8 bases matching TRBD2. Germline CDR1 MDHEN, CDR2 SYDVKM. Trimming took 4 bases from V and 2 from J; bases not matched to a gene: 7. The CDR3 is 15 amino acids.

V and J are TRBV29-1 and TRBJ1-3; D unclear. Trimming shortened V by 5 bases and J by 5 bases, and 10 bases separated the two germline ends. Per the germline V gene, CDR1 is SQVTM and CDR2 is ANQGSEA. This CDR3 region has 12 residues. The CDR3 loop is CSVNSGRNTIYF. The CDR3 DNA sequence: TGCAGCGTTAACAGCGGGAGAAACACCATATATTTT.

The chain recombines TRBV27 with TRBJ1-1; possible D gene TRBD1, 5 bases. CDR3 length: 17 residues. Trimming took 6 bases from V and 2 from J, leaving 22 bases between them. Germline V lookup: CDR1 MNHEY, CDR2 SMNVEV (reference sequence). CDR3 protein: CASRSLPAGLGNTEAFF. CDR3 coding DNA: TGTGCCAGCAGGTCCCTCCCGGCAGGGCTGGGAAACACTGAAGCTTTCTTT.

The V gene is TRBV30, the J gene TRBJ2-2; D is perhaps TRBD2 (6 bases). Trimming took 4 bases from V and 2 from J, leaving 11 bases between them. CDR3 length equals 14 residues. Germline CDR1 GTSNPN, CDR2 SVGIG (reference sequence). The CDR3 loop is CAWTPGVNTGELFF. Here the CDR3 DNA reads TGTGCCTGGACGCCGGGAGTTAACACCGGGGAGCTGTTTTTT.

The genes are TRBV30 and TRBJ2-1, with D possibly TRBD2 on 5 matching bases. Trimming removed 5 bases at V and 15 bases at J, with 14 bases between. CDR1 and CDR2 (germline): GTSNPN, SVGIG (reference sequence). The CDR3 contains 10 residues. The CDR3 reads CAWGSEPRFF. In DNA, the CDR3 is TGTGCCTGGGGGAGCGAACCCCGGTTCTTC.

On this clone: A junction end diverges from the germline sequence, so it may reflect a read error. This chain connects TRBV6-1 to TRBJ2-7, with D perhaps matching TRBD2 (5 bases). Germline V lookup: CDR1 MNHNS, CDR2 SASEGT. CDR3 length: 15 amino acids. CDR3 protein: CANSERRGSSYEQYF. The CDR3 region has the DNA TGTGCCAACAGTGAACGACGGGGATCGTCCTACGAGCAGTACTTC.

V usage is TRBV28 and J usage is TRBJ1-4; 9 bases are shared with TRBD1. V shed 6 bases, J shed 3 bases, and the junction held 5 bases outside the gene matches. Looked up from germline, CDR1 is MDHEN and CDR2 is SYDVKM. This CDR3 is built from 15 residues. In nucleotides, the CDR3 is TGTGCCAGCAGGGAGACAGGGGGAGCTAATGAAAAACTGTTTTTT. This codes for CASRETGGANEKLFF.